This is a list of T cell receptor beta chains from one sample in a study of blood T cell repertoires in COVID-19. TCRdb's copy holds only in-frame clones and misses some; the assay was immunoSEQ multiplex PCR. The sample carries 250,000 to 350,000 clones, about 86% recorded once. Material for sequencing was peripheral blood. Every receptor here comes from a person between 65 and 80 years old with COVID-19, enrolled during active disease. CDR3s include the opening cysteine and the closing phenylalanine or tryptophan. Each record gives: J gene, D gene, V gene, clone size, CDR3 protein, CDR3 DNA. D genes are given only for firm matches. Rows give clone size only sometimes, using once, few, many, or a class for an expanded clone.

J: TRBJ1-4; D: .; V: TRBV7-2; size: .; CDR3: CASSLIAGEDEKLFF; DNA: TGTGCCAGCAGCTTAATAGCGGGGGAGGATGAAAAACTGTTTTTT
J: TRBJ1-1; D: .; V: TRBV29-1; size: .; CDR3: CSVEGTGGSGTEAFF; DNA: TGCAGCGTTGAAGGTACCGGGGGATCGGGCACTGAAGCTTTCTTT
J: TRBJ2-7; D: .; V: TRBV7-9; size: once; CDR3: CASSLGQAGYEQYF; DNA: TGTGCCAGCAGCTTAGGACAGGCGGGCTACGAGCAGTACTTC
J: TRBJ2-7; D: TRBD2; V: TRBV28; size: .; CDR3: CASSYLSTAGGPYEQYF; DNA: TGTGCCAGCAGTTATCTATCAACGGCGGGAGGGCCCTACGAGCAGTACTTC
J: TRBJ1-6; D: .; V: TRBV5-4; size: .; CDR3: CASSIWESSYNSPLHF; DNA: TGTGCCAGCAGTATTTGGGAGAGCTCCTATAATTCACCCCTCCACTTT
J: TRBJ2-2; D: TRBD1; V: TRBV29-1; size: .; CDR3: CSANRQGTGELFF; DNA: TGCAGCGCCAACAGACAGGGAACCGGGGAGCTGTTTTTT
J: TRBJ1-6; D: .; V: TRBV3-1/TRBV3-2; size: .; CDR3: CASSQISQGGSPLHF; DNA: TGTGCCAGCAGCCAAATTTCACAGGGCGGCTCACCCCTCCACTTT
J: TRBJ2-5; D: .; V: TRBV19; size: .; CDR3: CASSSADGPGETQYF; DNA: TGTGCCAGTAGTTCCGCTGATGGCCCGGGAGAGACCCAGTACTTC
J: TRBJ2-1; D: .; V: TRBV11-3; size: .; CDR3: CASSLGTGLMDEQFF; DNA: TGTGCCAGCAGCTTAGGGACGGGACTTATGGATGAGCAGTTCTTC
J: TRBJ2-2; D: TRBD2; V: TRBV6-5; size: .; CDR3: CASPPGGTNTGELFF; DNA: TGTGCCAGCCCCCCGGGGGGGACGAACACCGGGGAGCTGTTTTTT
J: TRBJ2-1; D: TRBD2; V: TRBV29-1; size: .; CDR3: CRGAPGPPGGEQFF; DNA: TGCCGCGGGGCCCCGGGGCCCCCGGGGGGTGAGCAGTTCTTC
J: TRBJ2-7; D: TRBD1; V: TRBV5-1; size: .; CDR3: CASSLGQGLHEQYF; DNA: TGCGCCAGCAGCTTGGGACAGGGGCTGCACGAGCAGTACTTC
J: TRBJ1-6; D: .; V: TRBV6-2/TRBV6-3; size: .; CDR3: CASSALGVNSPLHF; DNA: TGTGCCAGCAGTGCCCTAGGGGTTAATTCACCCCTCCACTTT
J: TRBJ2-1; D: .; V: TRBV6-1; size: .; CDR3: CASSDMYEQFF; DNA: TGTGCCAGCAGTGATATGTATGAGCAGTTCTTC
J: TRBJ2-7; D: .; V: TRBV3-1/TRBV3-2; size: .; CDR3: CASSQGLGSGVEQYF; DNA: TGTGCCAGCAGCCAAGGCCTTGGTTCCGGGGTCGAGCAGTACTTC
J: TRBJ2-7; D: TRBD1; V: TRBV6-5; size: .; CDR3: CASGRTGPYEQYF; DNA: TGTGCCAGCGGTAGGACAGGCCCTTACGAGCAGTACTTC
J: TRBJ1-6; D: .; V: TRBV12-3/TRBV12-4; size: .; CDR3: CASSSGPHSPLHF; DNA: TGTGCCAGCAGCTCGGGTCCTCATTCACCCCTCCACTTT
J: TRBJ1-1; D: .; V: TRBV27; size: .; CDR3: CASSLSAQVPNTEAFF; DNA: TGTGCCAGCAGTTTATCGGCACAGGTCCCGAACACTGAAGCTTTCTTT
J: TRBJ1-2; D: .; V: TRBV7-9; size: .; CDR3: CASSSGQGRTF; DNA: TGTGCCAGCAGCTCCGGACAAGGGCGCACCTTC